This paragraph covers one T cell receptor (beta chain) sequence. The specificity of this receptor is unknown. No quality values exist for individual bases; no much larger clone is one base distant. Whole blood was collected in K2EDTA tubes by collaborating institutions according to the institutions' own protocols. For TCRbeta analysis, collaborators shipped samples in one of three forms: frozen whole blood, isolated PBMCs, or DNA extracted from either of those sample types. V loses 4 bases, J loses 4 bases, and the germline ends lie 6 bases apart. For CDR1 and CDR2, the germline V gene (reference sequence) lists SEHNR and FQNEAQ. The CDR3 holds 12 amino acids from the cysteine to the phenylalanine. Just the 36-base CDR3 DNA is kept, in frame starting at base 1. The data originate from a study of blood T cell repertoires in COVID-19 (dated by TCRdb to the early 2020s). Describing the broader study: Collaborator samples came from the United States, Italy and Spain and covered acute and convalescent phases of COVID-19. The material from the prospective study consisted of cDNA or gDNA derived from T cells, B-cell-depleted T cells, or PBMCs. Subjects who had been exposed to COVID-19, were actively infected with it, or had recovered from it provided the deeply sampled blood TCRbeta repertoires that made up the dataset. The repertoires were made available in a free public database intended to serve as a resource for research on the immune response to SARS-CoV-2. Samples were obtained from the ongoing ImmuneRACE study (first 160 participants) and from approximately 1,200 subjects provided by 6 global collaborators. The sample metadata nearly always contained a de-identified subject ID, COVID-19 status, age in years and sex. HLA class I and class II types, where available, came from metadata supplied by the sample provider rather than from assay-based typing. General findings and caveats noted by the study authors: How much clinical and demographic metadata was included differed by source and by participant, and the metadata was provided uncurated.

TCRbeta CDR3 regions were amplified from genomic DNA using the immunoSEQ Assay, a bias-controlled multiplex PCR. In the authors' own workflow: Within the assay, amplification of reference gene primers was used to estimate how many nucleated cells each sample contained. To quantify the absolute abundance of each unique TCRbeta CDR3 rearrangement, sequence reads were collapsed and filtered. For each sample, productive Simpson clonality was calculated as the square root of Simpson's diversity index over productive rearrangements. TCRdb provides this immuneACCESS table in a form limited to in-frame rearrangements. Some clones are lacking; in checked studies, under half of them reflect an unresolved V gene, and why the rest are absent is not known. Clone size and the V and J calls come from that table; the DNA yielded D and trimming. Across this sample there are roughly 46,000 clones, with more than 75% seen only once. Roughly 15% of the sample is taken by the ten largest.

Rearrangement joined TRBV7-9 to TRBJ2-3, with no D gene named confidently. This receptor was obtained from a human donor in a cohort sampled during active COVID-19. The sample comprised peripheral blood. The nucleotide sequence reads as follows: TGTGCCAGCAGCTGGAGCCCAGATACGCAGTATTTT. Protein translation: CASSWSPDTQYF.